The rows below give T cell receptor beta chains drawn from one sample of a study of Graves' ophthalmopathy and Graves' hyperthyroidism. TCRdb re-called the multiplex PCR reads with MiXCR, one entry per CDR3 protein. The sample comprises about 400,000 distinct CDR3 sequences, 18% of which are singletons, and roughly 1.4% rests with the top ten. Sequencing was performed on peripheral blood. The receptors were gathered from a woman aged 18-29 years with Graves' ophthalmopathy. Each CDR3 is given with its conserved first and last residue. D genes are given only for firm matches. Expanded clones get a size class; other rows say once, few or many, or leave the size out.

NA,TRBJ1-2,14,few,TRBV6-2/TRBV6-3,TGTGCCAGCAGTTTTTGGAAAGGTAGCGGTGGCTACACCTTC,CASSFWKGSGGYTF
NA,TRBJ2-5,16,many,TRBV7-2,TGTGCCAGCAGCTTCCTTCCGGGACGGACCCAAGAGACCCAGTACTTC,CASSFLPGRTQETQYF
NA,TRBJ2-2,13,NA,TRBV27,TGTGCCAGCACCATCAGGGGTACCGGGGAGCTGTTTTTT,CASTIRGTGELFF
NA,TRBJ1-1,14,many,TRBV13,TGTGCCACCGCAGACTTTAACAGGTGGGCTGAAGCTTTCTTT,CATADFNRWAEAFF
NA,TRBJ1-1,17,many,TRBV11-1,TGTGCCAGCAGCTTATTCCCGGACACGTCCATGAACATTGAAGCTTTCTTT,CASSLFPDTSMNIEAFF
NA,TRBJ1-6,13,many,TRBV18,TGTGCCAGCTCCTCAGGGGTGTCGTTACCCCTCCACTTT,CASSSGVSLPLHF
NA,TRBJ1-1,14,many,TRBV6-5,TGTGCCAGCAGTTGGCCAGGGTCGGGCTCTGAAGCTTTCTTT,CASSWPGSGSEAFF
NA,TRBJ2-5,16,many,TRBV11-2,TGTGCCAGCAGCATCCTCGGGAAGGGAAGCAGAGAGACCCAGTACTTC,CASSILGKGSRETQYF
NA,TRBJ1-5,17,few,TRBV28,TGTGCCAGCAGTTTTGTTGGGGTGACGGGTGGCAATCAGCCCCAGCATTTT,CASSFVGVTGGNQPQHF
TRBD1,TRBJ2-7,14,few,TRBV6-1,TGTGCCAGCAGTGAAGTGGACAGGGGTTACGAGCAGTACTTC,CASSEVDRGYEQYF
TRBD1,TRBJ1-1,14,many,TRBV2,TGTGCCAGCAGCGAGACCAGGGGGCGGGCTGAAGCTTTCTTT,CASSETRGRAEAFF
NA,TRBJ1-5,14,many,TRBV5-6,TGTGCCAGCAGCTTGGCCGGCAAAAATCAGCCCCAGCATTTT,CASSLAGKNQPQHF
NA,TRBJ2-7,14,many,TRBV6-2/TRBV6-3,TGTGCCAGCAGTTACAGTGGACCTCACTACGAGCAGTACTTC,CASSYSGPHYEQYF
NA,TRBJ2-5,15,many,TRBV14,TGTGCCAGCAGCCAAGACTTGGGAGTGGGAGAGACCCAGTACTTC,CASSQDLGVGETQYF
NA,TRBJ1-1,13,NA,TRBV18,TGTGCCAGCTCAAGGGAACAGACTTCCGAAGCTTTCTTT,CASSREQTSEAFF
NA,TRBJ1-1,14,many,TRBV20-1,TGCAGTGCTAGAGGTTCACCCCTAGGAACTGAAGCTTTCTTT,CSARGSPLGTEAFF
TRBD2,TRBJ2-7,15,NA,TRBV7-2,TGTGCCAGCTCTACGCAACTAGCGGGAAAGTACGAGCAGTACTTC,CASSTQLAGKYEQYF
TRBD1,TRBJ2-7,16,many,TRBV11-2,TGTGCCAGCAGTTTTTCCGGGACAGGGGGTATCTACGAGCAGTACTTC,CASSFSGTGGIYEQYF
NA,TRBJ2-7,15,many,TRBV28,TGTGCCAGCCGAGCCTGGGCAGGGAGTTCCTACGAGCAGTACTTC,CASRAWAGSSYEQYF
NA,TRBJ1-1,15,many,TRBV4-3,TGCGCCAGCAGCCAAACACGGGGGCGGGGGACTGAAGCTTTCTTT,CASSQTRGRGTEAFF
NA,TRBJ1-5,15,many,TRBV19,TGTGCCAGTGTCCCGAGGGCAGGGATGGACCAGCCCCAGCATTTT,CASVPRAGMDQPQHF
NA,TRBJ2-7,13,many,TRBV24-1,TGTGCCACCAGTGAGCAACCGCGGGGCGAGCAGTACTTC,CATSEQPRGEQYF
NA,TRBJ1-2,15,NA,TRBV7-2,TGTGCCAGCACACACCAGTCCGGGGCTAACTATGGCTACACCTTC,CASTHQSGANYGYTF
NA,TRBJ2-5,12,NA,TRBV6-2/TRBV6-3,TGTGCCAGCAGTATGGGGGACGAGACCCAGTACTTC,CASSMGDETQYF
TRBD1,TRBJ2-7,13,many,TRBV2,TGTGCCAGCAGACGGGACAGCCCCTACGAGCAGTACTTC,CASRRDSPYEQYF
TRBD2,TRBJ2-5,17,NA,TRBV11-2,TGTGCCAGCAGCTTAGTTCCCCCGGGACTAGCGGTAGAGACCCAGTACTTC,CASSLVPPGLAVETQYF
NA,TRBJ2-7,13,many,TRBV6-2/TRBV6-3,TGTGCCAGCAGTCGCCTAGAGGTCTACGAGCAGTACTTC,CASSRLEVYEQYF
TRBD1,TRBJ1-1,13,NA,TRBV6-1,TGTGCCAGCAGGCTGGGACAGCGATATGAAGCTTTCTTT,CASRLGQRYEAFF
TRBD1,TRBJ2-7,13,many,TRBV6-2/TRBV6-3,TGTGCCAGCAGAAGGACAGGGACCTACGAGCAGTACTTC,CASRRTGTYEQYF
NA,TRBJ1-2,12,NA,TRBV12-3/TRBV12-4,TGTGCCAGCAGTCAAAACAGCTATGGCTACACCTTC,CASSQNSYGYTF
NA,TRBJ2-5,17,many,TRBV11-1,TGTGCCAGCAGCTCCCTCACAGGGACGGCATATATGGAGACCCAGTACTTC,CASSSLTGTAYMETQYF
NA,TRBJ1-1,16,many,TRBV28,TGTGCCAGCAGTTTGGGCCGGACCCCCAAGAACACTGAAGCTTTCTTT,CASSLGRTPKNTEAFF
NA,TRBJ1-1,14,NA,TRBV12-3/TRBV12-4,TGTGCCAGCAGTTTAGACATTTTGAACACTGAAGCTTTCTTT,CASSLDILNTEAFF
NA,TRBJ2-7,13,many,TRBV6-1,TGTGCCAGCAGTGAATCAGTCCACACCGAGCAGTACTTC,CASSESVHTEQYF
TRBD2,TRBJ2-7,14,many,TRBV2,TGTGCCAGCAGGGCCGTCGGGGGGAGCACCGAGCAGTACTTC,CASRAVGGSTEQYF
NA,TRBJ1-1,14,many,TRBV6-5,TGTGCCAGCAGTTCCTTAGACAGGAACACTGAAGCTTTCTTT,CASSSLDRNTEAFF
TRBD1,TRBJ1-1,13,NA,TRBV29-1,TGCAGCGGCGCAGGGGGCCGGGGCACTGAAGCTTTCTTT,CSGAGGRGTEAFF
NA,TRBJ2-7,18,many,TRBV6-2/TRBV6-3,TGTGCCAGCAGTTTCCCCGAGATGAGCCGTAGGATCTTCTACGAGCAGTACTTC,CASSFPEMSRRIFYEQYF
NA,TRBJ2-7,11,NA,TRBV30,TGTGCCTGGGGGCCGATGGGAGAGCAGTACTTC,CAWGPMGEQYF
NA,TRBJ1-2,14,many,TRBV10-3,TGTGCCATCAGTGACAGGGCGAAAACGGATGGCTACACCTTC,CAISDRAKTDGYTF
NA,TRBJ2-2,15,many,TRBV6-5,TGTGCCAGCAGTTACTCCGAGGTGAACACCGGGGAGCTGTTTTTT,CASSYSEVNTGELFF
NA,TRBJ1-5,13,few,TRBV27,TGTGCCAGCAGCTTAATAGGCAATCGGCCCCAGCATTTT,CASSLIGNRPQHF
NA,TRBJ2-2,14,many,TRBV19,TGTGCCAGCGGAGGGACAGCGAACACCGGGGAGCTGTTTTTT,CASGGTANTGELFF
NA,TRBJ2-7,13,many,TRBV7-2,TGTGCCAGCAGCTTAACTAGCCAATACGAGCAGTACTTC,CASSLTSQYEQYF